A single T cell receptor beta chain is shown here with its context. CDR3 length: 14 amino acids. Per the germline V gene, CDR1 is MNHEY and CDR2 is SMNVEV (reference sequence). V was clipped by 5 bases and J by 5 bases; unmatched bases: 5. The data belong to a study of blood T cell repertoires in COVID-19. Authors' methods: The assay estimated nucleated cells by amplifying reference gene primers. The repertoire was sequenced with immunoSEQ multiplex PCR; TCRdb's copy has only in-frame clones and lacks some. V and J calls plus clone size are reproduced from that table; the DNA served to infer D and trimming. The sample lists around 300,000 clones; around nine tenths were seen once. Assignment of participants to cohorts was predicated upon participant-reported clinical history.

The sample comprised PBMCs or T cells enriched from blood (not recorded which). V usage is TRBV27 and J usage is TRBJ2-5, with 10 bases lining up with TRBD2. This sequence was found in a woman in her 40s who had recovered from COVID-19. As DNA, the CDR3 is TGTGCCAGCAGTCCAGAGCGGGAGGGTGAGACCCAGTACTTC. This codes for CASSPEREGETQYF.